This T cell receptor beta chain is from a study of tumor and adjacent non-tumor tissue in lung cancer. The library came from three nested PCR rounds adapted from ARM-PCR protocols. MiXCR, applied by TCRdb to the multiplex PCR reads, yields one record per CDR3 protein. The data hold under 95,000 distinct CDR3 sequences, with about three fifths observed a single time. No cell sorting was done before RNA was extracted from the tissue. Germline V CDR1 and CDR2: MDHEN, SYDVKM. The CDR3 is made up of 14 amino acids. A note on this clonotype: Compared with germline, one end of the junction differs, possibly owing to a read error.

The specimen was lung tumor tissue. The receptor was derived from a man between 65 and 80 years old with non-small cell lung cancer. The V gene is TRBV28, the J gene TRBJ2-2, with a possible D match to TRBD2 (5 bases). This chain's CDR3 is CASNLYGSTGELIF. CDR3 DNA sequence: TGTGCCAGCAATTTATACGGGTCCACCGGGGAGCTGATTTTT.